The T cell receptor (beta chain) under discussion was sequenced for a study of graft-versus-host responses after intestinal transplantation. As concerns this clone: Its cognate antigen is unknown.

The CDR3 consists of 13 residues. The germline V gene has CDR1 KGHSH and CDR2 LQKENI. Trimming at V came to 4 bases and at J to 8 bases, leaving 4 bases not matched to a gene. The data were produced by immunoSEQ multiplex PCR, yet TCRdb's version contains in-frame clones alone and is incomplete. The sample lists 90,000 to 130,000 clones; around nine tenths were seen once. The chain couples TRBV18 to TRBJ2-1; 8 nucleotides line up with TRBD2. This TCR was sampled from a human donor who was the organ donor for an intestinal transplant. The material sequenced was unstimulated CD4+ T cells sorted from spleen or lymph node cells, taken before transplant. The CDR3 sequence is CASSLILADEQFF. In nucleotides, the CDR3 is TGTGCCAGCTCACTCATACTAGCGGATGAGCAGTTCTTC.